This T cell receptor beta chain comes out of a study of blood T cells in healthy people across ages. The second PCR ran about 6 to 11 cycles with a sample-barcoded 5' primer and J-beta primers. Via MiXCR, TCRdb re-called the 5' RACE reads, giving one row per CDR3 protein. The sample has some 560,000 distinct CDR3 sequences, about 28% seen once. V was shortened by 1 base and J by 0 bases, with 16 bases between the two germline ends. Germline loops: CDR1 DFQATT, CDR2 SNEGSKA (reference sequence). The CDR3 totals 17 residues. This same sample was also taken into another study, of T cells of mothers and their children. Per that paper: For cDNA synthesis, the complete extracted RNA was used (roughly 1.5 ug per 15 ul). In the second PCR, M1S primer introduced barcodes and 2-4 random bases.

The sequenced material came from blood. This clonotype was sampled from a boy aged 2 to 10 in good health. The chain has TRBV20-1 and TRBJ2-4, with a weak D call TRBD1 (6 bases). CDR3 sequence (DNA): TGCAGTGCTAGAGTGGGTGCAGGGGATCTAGCCAAAAACATTCAGTACTTC. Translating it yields CSARVGAGDLAKNIQYF.